A single sample gave rise to the 24 T cell receptor beta chains below, sequenced in a study of CD8+CD57+ T cells in acquired aplastic anemia. The study profiled TCR beta VDJ and CDR3 using genomic DNA as template. TCRdb passed the reads through MiXCR, listing each CDR3 protein once. The sample has about 170,000 distinct CDR3 sequences, around 60% seen once. The sample taken for sequencing was sorted CD4+, CD8+, or CD8+CD57+ T cells (not recorded which) from PBMCs. These receptors all stem from a human donor in good health.

The chain employs TRBV2 and TRBJ2-2, with D tentatively TRBD1 or TRBD2 (5 bases each). The CDR3 runs 16 residues. Germline CDR1 and CDR2: SNHLY and FYNNEI. Trimming shortened V by 7 bases and J by 3 bases, and 18 bases separated the two germline ends. This CDR3 is CASKLSGTEDTGELFF. The DNA for the CDR3 is TGTGCCAGCAAACTCTCCGGGACGGAGGACACCGGGGAGCTGTTTTTT.

The sample holds a few counts of this clonotype. The V call is TRBV19, the J call TRBJ1-6; 10 nucleotides agree with TRBD1. The CDR3 sequence is 15 residues long. The V gene end was trimmed by 7 bases and the J gene end by 5 bases; junction bases not matched to a gene: 5. Germline CDR1 reads LNHDA; CDR2 reads SQIVND (reference sequence). CDR3 nucleotide sequence: TGTGCCAGTACCCTTGGGACAGGGGATAATTCACCCCTCCACTTT. Translated, it gives CASTLGTGDNSPLHF.

This chain joins TRBV7-2 and TRBJ1-1; D possibly corresponds to TRBD1 (5 bases). The CDR3 loop spans 15 amino acids. V lost 0 bases and J lost 3, with 11 bases in between. Germline V lookup: CDR1 SGHTA, CDR2 FQGNSA. The DNA of the CDR3 is TGTGCCAGCAGCTTAGCGGGGGTGTATGACACTGAAGCTTTCTTT. It is translated as CASSLAGVYDTEAFF.

This clonotype was seen a handful of times. This sequence joins TRBV28 and TRBJ2-5, with D perhaps TRBD1 or TRBD2 (6 bases each). CDR3 length: 14 residues. Germline values: CDR1 MDHEN, CDR2 SYDVKM. V lost 2 bases, J lost 4 bases, and 11 bases lay in between. CDR3 sequence: CASSLGGRIETQYF. The CDR3 region has the DNA TGTGCCAGCAGTTTAGGGGGGCGCATAGAGACCCAGTACTTC.

Turning to this clonotype: With a much larger clone just one base away, this may be a read error. A read error is likely, as this CDR3 ends without the conserved phenylalanine or tryptophan. V usage is TRBV15 and J usage is TRBJ1-1; 7 bases fit TRBD1. The CDR3 totals 15 residues. The V gene end was trimmed by 1 base and the J gene end by 1 base; junction bases not matched to a gene: 3. The germline V gene has CDR1 LNHNV and CDR2 YYDKDF (reference sequence). The CDR3 coding sequence is TGTGCCACCAGCAGAGGCGGGACAGCGAACACTGAAGCTTTCCTT. Residues: CATSRGGTANTEAFL.

This chain connects TRBV20-1 to TRBJ2-3; 7 positions agree with TRBD2. V was pared by 5 bases and J by 2 bases, with 10 bases of the junction left unmatched. Germline loops: CDR1 DFQATT, CDR2 SNEGSKA (reference sequence). This CDR3 is built from 15 residues. CDR3 nucleotides: TGCAGTGCTCAGGCTTCTAGCGGTAACACAGATACGCAGTATTTT. It encodes CSAQASSGNTDTQYF.

This clonotype appeared many times. The chain links TRBV5-1 to TRBJ2-3; TRBD1 matches 9 bases. The J segment lost 2 bases and the V segment lost 4 bases, leaving 8 bases of the junction unmatched. The CDR3 covers 16 residues. Germline CDR1 SGHRS, CDR2 YFSETQ. The CDR3 region is CASSPAGTGYTDTQYF. CDR3 nucleotide sequence: TGCGCCAGCAGCCCAGCCGGGACAGGGTACACAGATACGCAGTATTTT.

This clonotype occurred many times. In DNA form, the CDR3 reads TGCAGTGCTAGTTATTTCAGGGGAGTATTCTATGGCTACACCTTC. Translation gives CSASYFRGVFYGYTF. The chain couples TRBV20-1 to TRBJ1-2, with D possibly being TRBD1 (6 bases). With 3 bases removed from V and 4 bases from J, the gap between germline ends came to 18 bases. The CDR3 sequence is 15 residues long. CDR1 DFQATT and CDR2 SNEGSKA come from the germline V gene (reference sequence).

The V gene is TRBV9, the J gene TRBJ2-2; no reliable D call. V gave up 0 bases and J gave up 11 bases, with 11 bases separating them. CDR3 length equals 13 residues. CDR1 SGDLS and CDR2 YYNGEE come from the germline V gene. The CDR3 DNA follows: TGTGCCAGCAGCGTAGAAGGTATCAATGAGCTGTTTTTT. This sequence encodes CASSVEGINELFF.

The rearrangement links TRBV12-3 or TRBV12-4 to TRBJ2-1; no clear D gene. V dropped 0 bases and J dropped 13 bases, with 13 bases sitting between them. The CDR3 is 13 residues long. The CDR3: CASSLARPRTQFF. The CDR3 coding sequence is TGTGCCAGCAGTTTAGCCCGGCCTCGTACCCAGTTCTTC.

Notes on this clonotype: The junction does not match germline at one end; this may be a read error. The chain is built from TRBV7-7 and TRBJ2-3, with D tentatively TRBD2 (6 bases). CDR3 length equals 16 residues. CDR1 SSHAT and CDR2 FNYEAQ come from the germline V gene (reference sequence). The CDR3 loop reads CASSLDLGGPGDTQYF. The CDR3 nucleotides read TGTGCTAGCAGCTTAGACCTCGGAGGGCCGGGTGATACGCAGTATTTT.

CDR3 sequence reads: CASSTDRTRGYTF. The CDR3 DNA reads as TGTGCCAGCAGCACCGACAGGACTCGCGGCTACACCTTC. The chain joins TRBV11-2 to TRBJ1-2; possible D gene TRBD1, 6 bases. Deletions cut 5 bases from V and 8 bases from J, with 15 bases between. CDR1 SGHAT and CDR2 FQNNGV come from the germline V gene. The CDR3 has 13 residues.

The gene calls are TRBV27 and TRBJ1-1; D remains ambiguous. This CDR3 region has 14 residues. The ends were cut back, 5 bases at V and 0 bases at J, with 10 bases in the middle. CDR1 is MNHEY, CDR2 SMNVEV, per germline (reference sequence). The CDR3 DNA follows: TGTGCCAGCAGTCAGACTTCGGTGAACACTGAAGCTTTCTTT. Translated: CASSQTSVNTEAFF.

This clonotype was recorded at least ten times. The chain uses TRBV7-9 and TRBJ2-3, with 8 bases aligning to TRBD2. The CDR3 length is 15 residues. Germline V gene sequence: CDR1 SEHNR, CDR2 FQNEAQ (reference sequence). V lost 1 base, J lost 4 bases, and 4 bases stayed unmatched. The CDR3 DNA follows: TGTGCCAGCAGCTTAGTCTTAGCGGGGTCAGATACGCAGTATTTT. It translates to CASSLVLAGSDTQYF.

This rearrangement joins TRBV14 to TRBJ2-1; D call uncertain. The V end was cut by 4 bases, the J end by 3 bases, with 7 bases between. There are 13 residues in the CDR3. The V gene's germline CDR1 is SGHDN and CDR2 FVKESK. CDR3 sequence (DNA): TGTGCCAGCAGCCCCGGACGCTACAATGAGCAGTTCTTC. It specifies CASSPGRYNEQFF. Full variable domain (outside the CDR3, taken from reference TRBV14 and TRBJ2-1): EAGVTQFPSHSVIEKGQTVTLRCDPISGHDNLYWYRRVMGKEIKFLLHFVKESKQDESGMPNNRFLAERTGGTYSTLKVQPAELEDSGVYFCASSPGRYNEQFFGPGTRLTVL.

The rearrangement links TRBV11-2 to TRBJ2-7, with unresolved D. V lost 0 bases and J lost 3, with 9 bases in between. Germline-derived CDR1 and CDR2 are SGHAT and FQNNGV. This CDR3 is built from 14 residues. The CDR3 DNA reads TGTGCCAGCAGCTTAGAGGGCTACTTCTACGAGCAGTACTTC. It translates to CASSLEGYFYEQYF.

This sequence joins TRBV7-9 and TRBJ1-3; D gene uncertain. Trimming left V 1 base short and J 4 bases short, with 11 bases between. The CDR3 totals 15 residues. From germline, CDR1 is SEHNR and CDR2 FQNEAQ (reference sequence). Here the CDR3 reads CASSLDPGAGNTIYF. CDR3 coding DNA: TGTGCCAGCAGCTTAGATCCGGGAGCCGGAAACACCATATATTTT.

This sequence joins TRBV13 and TRBJ2-2; D gene ambiguous. There are 13 residues in the CDR3. V lost 0 bases and J 9 bases, leaving 8 bases between the germline ends. Per the germline V gene, CDR1 is PRHDT and CDR2 is FYEKMQ (reference sequence). CDR3 coding DNA: TGTGCCAGCAGCTTAGGGACTGCAAGGGAGCTGTTTTTT. Its translation is CASSLGTARELFF.

This clonotype was seen repeatedly, ten times or more. The V call is TRBV19, the J call TRBJ2-1; 7 bases agree with TRBD2. The V and J ends lost 8 bases and 4 bases, in that order; junction bases with no gene match: 8. Germline V gives CDR1 LNHDA, CDR2 SQIVND (reference sequence). This CDR3 contains 14 residues. This chain's CDR3 is CASGSAGVYNEQFF. Here the CDR3 DNA reads TGTGCCAGTGGTTCTGCGGGAGTTTACAATGAGCAGTTCTTC.

The chain uses TRBV2 and TRBJ1-4; no firm D call. Germline V gene data show CDR1 as SNHLY and CDR2 as FYNNEI. With 11 bases removed from V and 8 bases from J, the gap between germline ends came to 18 bases. The CDR3 consists of 13 residues. CDR3 nucleotide sequence: TGTGCCGGCAAGGAGGGTAGCTCGGAAAAACTGTTTTTT. It specifies CAGKEGSSEKLFF.

The chain joins TRBV10-3 to TRBJ2-7, with 9 bases lining up with TRBD1. V lost 5 bases, J lost 7 bases, and 6 bases stayed unmatched. The CDR3 covers 13 residues. Per the germline V gene, CDR1 is ENHRY and CDR2 is SYGVKD. The CDR3: CAISPNDRGEQYF. The CDR3 nucleotides read TGTGCCATCAGTCCCAACGACAGGGGGGAGCAGTACTTC.

This clonotype was seen only a few times. At one boundary the junction diverges from the germline segment, which might be a read error. The chain uses TRBV5-1 and TRBJ2-5; D is ambiguous. Germline V gene data show CDR1 as SGHRS and CDR2 as YFSETQ. CDR3 size: 14 residues. This CDR3 is CASSLVTRPETQYF. The CDR3 coding sequence is TGTGCCAGCAGCTTAGTGACAAGGCCAGAGACCCAGTACTTC.

The chain employs TRBV7-2 and TRBJ1-1; D remains unclear. The germline CDR1 and CDR2 sequences are SGHTA and FQGNSA. This CDR3 is 13 amino acids long. The V end was cut by 1 base, the J end by 6 bases, with 9 bases between. As DNA, the CDR3 is TGTGCCAGCAGCTTAGGATGGGAGGCTGAAGCTTTCTTT. Its protein product is CASSLGWEAEAFF.

This clonotype has at least ten counts. The chain links TRBV4-1 to TRBJ2-2; TRBD2 matches at 7 bases. Germline V lookup: CDR1 MGHRA, CDR2 YSYEKL. The CDR3 sequence is 14 residues long. Trimming took 5 bases from V and 5 from J; bases not matched to a gene: 5. The CDR3 here is CASSDAGVTGELFF. As DNA, the CDR3 is TGCGCCAGCAGCGATGCGGGAGTTACCGGGGAGCTGTTTTTT.